The rows below give T cell receptor beta chains drawn from one sample of a study of T cell responses to AZD1222 COVID-19 vaccine. Using immunoSEQ multiplex PCR, the repertoire was profiled, and TCRdb retains in-frame clones only, with some absent. The table includes more than 70,000 clones, roughly 90% detected once. The sequences come from peripheral blood, collected on day 0 of MenACWY control vaccination. The source of these receptors is an adult in good health. The CDR3 runs from the conserved cysteine through the conserved F or W.

>TRBJ2-2|TRBV18
CASSPPPGSGELFF
>TRBJ1-6|TRBV13
CASSSEQNSPLHF
>TRBJ2-4|TRBV7-9
CASSPDRGRALSKNIQYF
>TRBJ1-1|TRBV12-3/TRBV12-4
CATQGTEAFF
>TRBJ1-6|TRBV2
CASSPGQGGHNSPLHF
>TRBJ2-3|TRBV10-3
CAISESGLAGVSDTQYF
>TRBJ1-2|TRBV3-1/TRBV3-2
CASSQEGEWTDLNYGYTF
>TRBJ2-1|TRBV5-8
CASSLEGTVNNEQFF
>TRBJ1-1|TRBV27
CASSLSIGQGTEAFF
>TRBJ2-1|TRBV28
CASKNRDSSYNEQFF
>TRBJ2-6|TRBV19
CASSIRLGTGANVLTF
>TRBJ2-7|TRBV5-8
CASSQRTLTYEQYF
>TRBJ2-3|TRBV27
CASSRRLAGGGRTDTQYF
>TRBJ1-1|TRBV5-1
CASSPKLSTEAFF
>TRBJ1-2|TRBV9
CASAPRTPEYGYTF
>TRBJ1-6|TRBV5-1
CASSLGQGKDSPLHF
>TRBJ1-2|TRBV15
CATSPGKERNYGYTF
>TRBJ1-1|TRBV6-5
CASSYSGLNTEAFF
>TRBJ2-1|TRBV6-5
CASRSDYSSYNEQFF
>TRBJ2-1|TRBV10-3
CAISDPGTRYNEQFF
>TRBJ2-7|TRBV7-3
CASSLSGGYEQYF
>TRBJ1-2|TRBV3-1/TRBV3-2
CASSQEDRTPNQF
>TRBJ2-1|TRBV11-3
CASSPGSEQFF
>TRBJ1-5|TRBV6-5
CASSNVRGPQPQHF
>TRBJ1-2|TRBV28
CASSFTIYGYTF
>TRBJ2-5|TRBV28
CASSLSRLSSQYF
>TRBJ2-7|TRBV18
CASSDRGIGAYEQYF
>TRBJ1-5|TRBV5-1
CASSLSGTGDQPQHF
>TRBJ1-2|TRBV6-5
CASSYSFIGNYGYTF
>TRBJ1-5|TRBV28
CASLSNPYQPQHF
>TRBJ2-7|TRBV5-1
CASSSQGAEQYF
>TRBJ1-2|TRBV6-1
CASSEDGAGGFIGYTF
>TRBJ2-2|TRBV5-1
CASSLAGGAGTGELFF
>TRBJ1-6|TRBV4-1
CASSQDITGGSPLHF
>TRBJ2-3|TRBV7-8
CASSSGGGDTQYF
>TRBJ1-2|TRBV28
CASSLGVIAGYTF
>TRBJ2-1|TRBV27
CASSFGGLEFF